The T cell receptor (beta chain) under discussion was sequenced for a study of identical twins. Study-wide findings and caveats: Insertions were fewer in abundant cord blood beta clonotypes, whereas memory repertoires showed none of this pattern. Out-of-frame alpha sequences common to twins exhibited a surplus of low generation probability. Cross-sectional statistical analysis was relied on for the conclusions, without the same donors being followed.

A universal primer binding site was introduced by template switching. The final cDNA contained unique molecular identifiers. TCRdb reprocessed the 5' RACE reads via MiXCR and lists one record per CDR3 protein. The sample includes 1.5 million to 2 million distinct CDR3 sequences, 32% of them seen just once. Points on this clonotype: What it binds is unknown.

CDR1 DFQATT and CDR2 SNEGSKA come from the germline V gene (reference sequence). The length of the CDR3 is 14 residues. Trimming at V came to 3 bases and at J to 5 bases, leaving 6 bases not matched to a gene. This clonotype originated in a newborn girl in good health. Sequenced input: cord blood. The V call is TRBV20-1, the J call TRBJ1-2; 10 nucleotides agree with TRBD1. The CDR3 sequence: CSARLDRGWYGYTF. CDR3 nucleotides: TGCAGTGCTAGGCTGGACAGGGGGTGGTATGGCTACACCTTC.